These 28 T cell receptor beta chains were sequenced from one sample in a study of tumor-infiltrating lymphocytes in localized non-small cell lung cancer. The assay was immunoSEQ multiplex PCR, and TCRdb's table has in-frame clones only and misses some. The sample contains roughly 30,000 clones, 80% to 90% of which appear only once. The sample taken for sequencing was lung tumor tissue. These receptors originate from a human donor with non-small cell lung cancer.

Comments on this clone: A read error may produce the germline difference seen at one junction end. At the DNA level, this CDR3 is encoded by other sequences in the same sample as well. This rearrangement joins TRBV4-3 to TRBJ2-3; no clear D. The CDR3 is 13 residues long. The germline gives CDR1 LGHNA, CDR2 YSLEER. The CDR3 reads CASSQGSSDTQYF. The CDR3 nucleotides are TGCGCCAGCAGCCAAGGTAGCTCGGATACACAGTATTTT.

J is TRBJ2-7 and V is TRBV18; the match to TRBD1 covers 10 bases. V lost 3 bases to trimming and J lost 6 bases; unmatched junction nucleotides: 8. The CDR3 loop spans 15 amino acids. In germline, CDR1 is KGHSH, CDR2 LQKENI. The CDR3 sequence: CASSPGLGQGIEQYF. The DNA of the CDR3 is TGTGCCAGCTCACCGGGGTTGGGACAGGGGATCGAGCAGTACTTC. Full variable domain (outside the CDR3, taken from reference TRBV18 and TRBJ2-7): NAGVMQNPRHLVRRRGQEARLRCSPMKGHSHVYWYRQLPEEGLKFMVYLQKENIIDESGMPKERFSAEFPKEGPSILRIQQVVRGDSAAYFCASSPGLGQGIEQYFGPGTRLTVT.

The chain carries TRBV7-9 and TRBJ2-5; TRBD1 might be the D (6 bases). The V end lost 5 bases, the J end lost 5 bases, and 15 bases lay between the germline ends. Germline-derived CDR1 and CDR2 are SEHNR and FQNEAQ (reference sequence). There are 14 residues in the CDR3. DNA for the CDR3: TGTGCCAGCAGCCAAGCTGGGGGCACTGAGACCCAGTACTTC. It codes for CASSQAGGTETQYF.

The rearrangement uses TRBV5-1 and TRBJ2-3; 8 bases align to TRBD2. The CDR3 loop spans 14 amino acids. CDR1 SGHRS and CDR2 YFSETQ come from the germline V gene. The trim removed 5 bases at V and 0 bases at J, leaving 2 bases unmatched. The CDR3 nucleotides read TGCGCCAGCAGAGCGGGGGCTAGCACAGATACGCAGTATTTT. Protein: CASRAGASTDTQYF.

This chain uses TRBV4-3 with TRBJ1-5; D remains ambiguous. V shed 0 bases and J shed 5 bases, with 11 bases lying between them. Germline lookup yields CDR1 LGHNA and CDR2 YSLEER. The CDR3 loop spans 15 amino acids. This CDR3 reads CASSQDGRAHQPQHF. The CDR3 region has the DNA TGCGCCAGCAGCCAAGATGGTCGGGCTCATCAGCCCCAGCATTTT.

V usage is TRBV18 and J usage is TRBJ1-2; weak D call: TRBD1 (6 bases). Germline CDR1 reads KGHSH; CDR2 reads LQKENI. There are 14 residues in the CDR3. Deletions cut 2 bases from V and 7 bases from J, with 14 bases between. Here the CDR3 DNA reads TGTGCCAGCTCACCAGAGGGGGGTGTATTTGGCTACACCTTC. It specifies CASSPEGGVFGYTF.

J is TRBJ2-7 and V is TRBV10-3; D gene ambiguous. Trimming pared 0 bases from V and 6 bases from J, leaving 12 bases between. The germline V gene has CDR1 ENHRY and CDR2 SYGVKD. The length of the CDR3 is 14 residues. The CDR3 sequence is CAISESIASSEQYF. As DNA, the CDR3 is TGTGCCATCAGTGAGTCGATCGCCTCGTCCGAGCAGTACTTC.

The chain carries TRBV7-6 and TRBJ2-1, with TRBD2 identical over 8 bases. Germline CDR1 is SGHVS and CDR2 is FNYEAQ. The CDR3 extends over 18 amino acids. With 3 bases clipped from V and 1 base from J, the junction kept 11 bases outside the gene matches. In DNA form, the CDR3 reads TGTGCCAGCAGCTTGGGGGTAGCCGGGACTAGGTCCTACAATGAGCAGTTCTTC. This gives the protein CASSLGVAGTRSYNEQFF.

The chain has TRBV7-6 and TRBJ2-1, with a possible D match to TRBD1 (6 bases). The CDR3 extends over 15 amino acids. V lost 5 bases and J lost 5, with 16 bases in between. From germline, CDR1 is SGHVS and CDR2 FNYEAQ. The CDR3 region has the DNA TGTGCCAGCAGCGTAATGCAGGGGAGTGACAATGAGCAGTTCTTC. Its translation is CASSVMQGSDNEQFF.

The chain combines TRBV4-3 with TRBJ2-1; TRBD2 aligns across 12 bases. Germline assignment: CDR1 LGHNA and CDR2 YSLEER. The V gene end was trimmed by 5 bases and the J gene end by 7 bases; junction bases not matched to a gene: 9. The CDR3 loop spans 16 amino acids. CDR3 sequence (DNA): TGCGCCAGCAGCTCTAGCGGGGGGGGCCGGGAGAATGAGCAGTTCTTC. The encoded protein is CASSSSGGGRENEQFF.

The CDR3 DNA is TGCGCCAGCAGCAGCTCAGCCGGGGACGCCTATAATTCACCCCTCCACTTT. Translation gives CASSSSAGDAYNSPLHF. The genes are TRBV5-1 and TRBJ1-6; D perhaps matches TRBD1 (5 bases). Germline V gene data show CDR1 as SGHRS and CDR2 as YFSETQ. This CDR3 has 17 residues. Trimming cost V 4 bases and J 2 bases, with 16 bases left between them.

The V gene is TRBV29-1, the J gene TRBJ2-5, with D hard to call. Germline CDR1 SQVTM, CDR2 ANQGSEA. CDR3 size: 13 residues. Trimming removed 3 bases at V and 6 bases at J, with 14 bases between. CDR3 in amino acids: CSVDVTLVQTQYF. CDR3 DNA: TGCAGCGTTGACGTGACTCTGGTTCAGACCCAGTACTTC.

This clone is medium-sized. The chain employs TRBV29-1 and TRBJ2-1; 9 nucleotides agree with TRBD2. This CDR3 spans 14 amino acids. The junction had 8 bases not matched to a gene; V was cut back by 6 bases and J by 5 bases. Germline V gene data show CDR1 as SQVTM and CDR2 as ANQGSEA. The CDR3, as DNA: TGCAGCGTAGAGGGTCTAGCGGGGAACAATGAGCAGTTCTTC. Translated: CSVEGLAGNNEQFF.

This clone came up once. J is TRBJ2-3 and V is TRBV19, with D perhaps TRBD1 (5 bases). Trimming pared 4 bases from V and 0 bases from J, leaving 14 bases between. The germline gives CDR1 LNHDA, CDR2 SQIVND (reference sequence). The CDR3 has 16 residues. The CDR3 DNA reads as TGTGCCAGTAGTACTGAGTGGGGCCGGAGCACAGATACGCAGTATTTT. Protein: CASSTEWGRSTDTQYF.

The chain carries TRBV2 and TRBJ1-2; D is ambiguous. The CDR3 loop spans 15 amino acids. CDR1 is SNHLY and CDR2 is FYNNEI in the germline V gene. V was trimmed by 2 bases and J by 0 bases, leaving 10 bases between them. The chain's CDR3 is CASSEYSGPNYGYTF. The CDR3 coding sequence is TGTGCCAGCAGTGAATACTCTGGTCCTAACTATGGCTACACCTTC.

CDR3 residues: CATSRTPGQRYQETQYF. CDR3 in DNA: TGTGCCACCAGCAGAACACCGGGACAGAGGTACCAAGAGACCCAGTACTTC. The chain uses TRBV15 and TRBJ2-5, with 7 bases fitting TRBD1. Germline V gene sequence: CDR1 LNHNV, CDR2 YYDKDF (reference sequence). The CDR3 is 17 residues long. J gave up 0 bases and V 2 bases, and 9 bases lay outside the gene matches.

The chain is built from TRBV6-5 and TRBJ2-7; tentative D call: TRBD2 (6 bases). The germline V gene encodes CDR1 MNHEY and CDR2 SVGAGI. This CDR3 comprises 13 residues. The V end was cut by 5 bases, the J end by 6 bases, with 14 bases between. The CDR3 DNA sequence: TGTGCCAGCAGTGGACTACTGCCGGGCGAGCAGTACTTC. Translated, it gives CASSGLLPGEQYF.

V and J are TRBV2 and TRBJ1-1; TRBD1 is a possible D gene (6 bases). Germline V gives CDR1 SNHLY, CDR2 FYNNEI. The V end lost 7 bases, the J end lost 1 base, and 13 bases lay between the germline ends. The CDR3 is 14 residues long. The CDR3 spells CASNPRDTNTEAFF. In DNA, the CDR3 is TGTGCCAGCAATCCCCGGGACACGAACACTGAAGCTTTCTTT.

V usage is TRBV5-1 and J usage is TRBJ2-5; 10 positions match TRBD2. Trimming cost V 3 bases and J 5 bases; bases outside gene matches: 13. The CDR3 consists of 17 residues. Germline V gives CDR1 SGHRS, CDR2 YFSETQ. The CDR3 is CASSSGAGAGGPETQYF. DNA for the CDR3: TGCGCCAGCAGCTCTGGGGCTGGAGCGGGGGGGCCTGAGACCCAGTACTTC. The full variable domain, its missing parts supplied by reference TRBV5-1 and TRBJ2-5, is KAGVTQTPRYLIKTRGQQVTLSCSPISGHRSVSWYQQTPGQGLQFLFEYFSETQRNKGNFPGRFSGRQFSNSRSEMNVSTLELGDSALYLCASSSGAGAGGPETQYFGPGTRLLVL.

The chain carries TRBV5-1 and TRBJ2-2, with TRBD2 matching over 14 bases. The V gene's germline CDR1 is SGHRS and CDR2 YFSETQ. V lost 1 base, J lost 4 bases, and 3 bases stayed unmatched. The CDR3 extends over 17 amino acids. Here the CDR3 DNA reads TGCGCCAGCAGCTTGTTGGGGACTAGCGGGGGCACCGGGGAGCTGTTTTTT. Translated: CASSLLGTSGGTGELFF. The full variable domain, rest sourced from reference TRBV5-1 and TRBJ2-2, is KAGVTQTPRYLIKTRGQQVTLSCSPISGHRSVSWYQQTPGQGLQFLFEYFSETQRNKGNFPGRFSGRQFSNSRSEMNVSTLELGDSALYLCASSLLGTSGGTGELFFGEGSRLTVL.

This chain connects TRBV4-2 to TRBJ2-5; 7 nucleotides agree with TRBD1. CDR3 size: 15 residues. Germline CDR1 reads LGHNA; CDR2 reads YNFKEQ. The V segment lost 3 bases and the J segment 3 bases; nucleotides outside the gene matches: 7. CDR3 nucleotide sequence: TGTGCCAGCAGCCATGTCAACAGGGGAGAAGAGACCCAGTACTTC. Translating it yields CASSHVNRGEETQYF.

To note about this clone: The sample contains more than one DNA sequence encoding this CDR3. For the CDR3, the DNA is TGTGCCAGCAGCTTAGTGAGTCAGGGATACAATGAGCAGTTCTTC. It specifies CASSLVSQGYNEQFF. The chain is built from TRBV7-9 and TRBJ2-1, with a weak D call TRBD1 (5 bases). The CDR3 runs to 15 residues. CDR1 and CDR2 (germline): SEHNR, FQNEAQ (reference sequence). V was pared by 1 base and J by 4 bases, with 11 bases between.

The chain is built from TRBV7-8 and TRBJ2-2; 14 bases fit TRBD2. Germline trimming cut 5 bases from V and 5 bases from J; bases unmatched to any gene: 4. This CDR3 contains 16 residues. From germline, CDR1 is SGHVS and CDR2 FQNEAQ. The CDR3 nucleotides are TGTGCCAGCAGCACCCGGACTAGCGGGGGGACCGGGGAGCTGTTTTTT. This gives the protein CASSTRTSGGTGELFF.

This chain connects TRBV7-3 to TRBJ2-3; no firm D call. V was pared by 3 bases and J by 6 bases, with 10 bases between. Germline CDR1 and CDR2: SGHTA and FQGTGA. This CDR3 is built from 13 residues. In DNA form, the CDR3 reads TGTGCCAGCAGCTTGGGGATGGGGGATACGCAGTATTTT. The encoded protein is CASSLGMGDTQYF. The variable domain in full, with the rest retrieved from reference TRBV7-3 and TRBJ2-3, is GAGVSQTPSNKVTEKGKYVELRCDPISGHTALYWYRQSLGQGPEFLIYFQGTGAADDSGLPNDRFFAVRPEGSVSTLKIQRTERGDSAVYLCASSLGMGDTQYFGPGTRLTVL.

The rearrangement uses TRBV6-1 and TRBJ2-1; TRBD2 matches 7 bases. Germline V gene data show CDR1 as MNHNS and CDR2 as SASEGT. The ends lost 3 bases at V and 5 bases at J; junction bases unmatched: 1. The CDR3 loop spans 13 amino acids. This CDR3 reads CASSDGGDNEQFF. The CDR3, as DNA: TGTGCCAGCAGTGATGGGGGGGACAATGAGCAGTTCTTC.

This chain connects TRBV7-9 to TRBJ1-2; 9 positions match TRBD1. Germline V gene sequence: CDR1 SEHNR, CDR2 FQNEAQ (reference sequence). The CDR3 is 15 residues long. After removal of 5 bases from V and 4 bases from J, the junction contained 8 bases not matched to a gene. CDR3 DNA: TGTGCCAGCAGCACACGGACAGGGGTAACCTATGGCTACACCTTC. The encoded protein is CASSTRTGVTYGYTF.

The chain combines TRBV14 with TRBJ1-1; no definite D call. CDR1 is SGHDN, CDR2 FVKESK, per germline. V gave up 4 bases and J gave up 5 bases, with 14 bases separating them. The CDR3 totals 14 residues. CDR3 amino acids: CASSPLLGVTEAFF. The CDR3 DNA follows: TGTGCCAGCAGCCCTCTCCTTGGGGTAACTGAAGCTTTCTTT.

The genes are TRBV6-5 and TRBJ2-5, with D perhaps matching TRBD1 or TRBD2 (5 bases each). CDR1 and CDR2 (germline): MNHEY, SVGAGI. Trimming shortened V by 0 bases and J by 5 bases, and 10 bases separated the two germline ends. The CDR3 has 14 residues. CDR3 amino acids: CASSYSPGTETQYF. In nucleotides, the CDR3 is TGTGCCAGCAGTTACTCCCCGGGGACGGAGACCCAGTACTTC.